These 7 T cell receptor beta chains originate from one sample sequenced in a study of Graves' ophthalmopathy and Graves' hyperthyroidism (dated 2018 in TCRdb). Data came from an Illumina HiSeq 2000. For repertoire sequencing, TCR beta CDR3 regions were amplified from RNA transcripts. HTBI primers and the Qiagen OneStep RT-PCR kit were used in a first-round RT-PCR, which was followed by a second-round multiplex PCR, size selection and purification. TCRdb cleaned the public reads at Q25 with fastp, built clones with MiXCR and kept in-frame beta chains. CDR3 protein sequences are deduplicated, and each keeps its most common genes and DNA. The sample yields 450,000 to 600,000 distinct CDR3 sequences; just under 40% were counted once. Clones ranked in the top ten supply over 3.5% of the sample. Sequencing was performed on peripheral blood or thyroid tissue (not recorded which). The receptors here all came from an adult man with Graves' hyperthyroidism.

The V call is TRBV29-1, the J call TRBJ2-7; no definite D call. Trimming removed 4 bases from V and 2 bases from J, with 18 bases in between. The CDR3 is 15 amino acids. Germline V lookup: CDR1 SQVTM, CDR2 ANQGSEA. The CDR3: CSVVSISRQTYEQYF. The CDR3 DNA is TGCAGCGTTGTTAGTATCTCCAGGCAAACCTACGAGCAGTACTTC.

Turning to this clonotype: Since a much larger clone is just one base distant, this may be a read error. The CDR3 is CSADRGGVNTGELLF. The CDR3 bases are TGCAGTGCTGACCGAGGCGGGGTGAACACCGGGGAGCTGCTTTTT. The chain is built from TRBV20-1 and TRBJ2-2; TRBD2 is a possible D gene (6 bases). The CDR3 spans 15 residues. Germline V gene sequence: CDR1 DFQATT, CDR2 SNEGSKA (reference sequence).

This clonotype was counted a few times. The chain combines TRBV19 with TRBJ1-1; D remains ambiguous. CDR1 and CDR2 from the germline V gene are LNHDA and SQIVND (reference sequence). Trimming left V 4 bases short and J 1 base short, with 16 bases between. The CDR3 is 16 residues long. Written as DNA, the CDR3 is TGTGCCAGTAGTACCCCAGGCCCGGGTGAGAACACTGAAGCTTTCTTT. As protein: CASSTPGPGENTEAFF.

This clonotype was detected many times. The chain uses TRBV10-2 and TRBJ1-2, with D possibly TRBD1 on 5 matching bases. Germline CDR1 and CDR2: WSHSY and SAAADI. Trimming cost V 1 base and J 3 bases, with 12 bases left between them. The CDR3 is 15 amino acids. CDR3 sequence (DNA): TGCGCCAGCAGTGAGTGGGCAGGGCTGGACTATGGCTACACCTTC. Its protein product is CASSEWAGLDYGYTF.

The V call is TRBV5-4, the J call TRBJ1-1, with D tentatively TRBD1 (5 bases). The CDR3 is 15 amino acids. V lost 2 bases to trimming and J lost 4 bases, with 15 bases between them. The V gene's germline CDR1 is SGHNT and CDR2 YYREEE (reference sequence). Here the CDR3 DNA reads TGTGCCAGCAGCTTTCAAGGACGGGGCGGCACTGAAGCTTTCTTT. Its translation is CASSFQGRGGTEAFF.

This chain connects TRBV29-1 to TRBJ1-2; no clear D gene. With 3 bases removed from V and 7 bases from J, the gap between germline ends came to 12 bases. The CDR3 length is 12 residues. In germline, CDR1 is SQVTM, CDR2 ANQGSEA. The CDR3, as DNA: TGCAGCGTTGATGATCTAGCGGGTGGCTACACCTTC. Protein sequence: CSVDDLAGGYTF.

The CDR3 coding sequence is TGCGCCAGCAGCTTCGACTGGCTGAACACTGAAGCTTTCTTT. It translates to CASSFDWLNTEAFF. The rearrangement joins TRBV5-1 to TRBJ1-1; D is uncertain. This CDR3 spans 14 amino acids. V lost 2 bases and J lost 0, with 8 bases in between. Per germline, CDR1 SGHRS and CDR2 YFSETQ.